One and the same sample provided the 13 T cell receptor beta chains below, sequenced in a study of T-cell reconstitution after alpha-beta-depleted transplantation in children. Researchers prepared the TCRbeta library using unique molecular identifiers, the study reports. TCRdb fed the PCR reads into MiXCR, producing one record per CDR3 protein. Of some 840,000 distinct CDR3 sequences in the sample, approximately 15% are singletons; the top ten hold roughly 5%. This material consisted of PBMCs, mostly from graft donor cells, taken 360 days after TCRalphabeta/CD19-depleted stem cell transplant. Receptor source: a male patient younger than 18 who had a stem cell transplant for acute lymphoblastic leukemia, so the T cells may come from the graft donor.

This chain joins TRBV7-6 and TRBJ2-1; TRBD2 agrees at 7 bases. The germline V gene encodes CDR1 SGHVS and CDR2 FNYEAQ. V dropped 2 bases and J dropped 0; count of bases not matched to a gene: 10. There are 18 residues in the CDR3. The CDR3 region has the DNA TGTGCCAGCAGCTTAATCGTAGCGGGCTCGAGCTCCTACAATGAGCAGTTCTTC. Amino acid sequence: CASSLIVAGSSSYNEQFF.

For this clonotype: The germline gene is not matched at one end of the junction; a read error may be the cause. This rearrangement joins TRBV9 to TRBJ2-2, with 9 nucleotides matching TRBD2. The CDR3 loop spans 17 amino acids. Germline CDR1 reads SGDLS; CDR2 reads YYNGEE. This CDR3 reads CATSTPMREGPTGELFF. The CDR3 DNA sequence: TGTGCCACCAGCACACCTATGCGGGAGGGCCCCACCGGGGAGCTGTTTTTT.

This clonotype appeared many times. This sequence joins TRBV5-1 and TRBJ1-4, with D unclear. Deletions cut 5 bases from V and 7 bases from J, with 9 bases between. This CDR3 contains 12 residues. From germline, CDR1 is SGHRS and CDR2 YFSETQ. DNA for the CDR3: TGCGCCAGCAGAAGAGACTCTGAAAAACTGTTTTTT. This encodes CASRRDSEKLFF.

In this sample, this clonotype turned up a few times. The rearrangement uses TRBV4-1 and TRBJ2-7; 8 nucleotides agree with TRBD2. This CDR3 is 16 amino acids long. Germline V gives CDR1 MGHRA, CDR2 YSYEKL. V lost 5 bases, J lost 1 base, and 10 bases stayed unmatched. Here the CDR3 reads CASSFAGGRRSYEQYF. The CDR3 DNA follows: TGCGCCAGCAGCTTCGCGGGGGGTAGAAGGTCCTACGAGCAGTACTTC.

A few counts support this clonotype. The rearrangement joins TRBV5-1 to TRBJ1-1, with D perhaps matching TRBD1 (6 bases). The CDR3 consists of 15 residues. CDR1 is SGHRS and CDR2 is YFSETQ in the germline V gene. The V end was cut by 4 bases, the J end by 3 bases, with 16 bases between. CDR3 loop: CASSPEGGVDTEAFF. For the CDR3, the DNA is TGCGCCAGCAGCCCGGAGGGGGGTGTGGACACTGAAGCTTTCTTT.

The rearrangement uses TRBV7-9 and TRBJ2-7; 9 bases fit TRBD1. The V gene's germline CDR1 is SEHNR and CDR2 FQNEAQ (reference sequence). The V gene end was trimmed by 4 bases and the J gene end by 2 bases; junction bases not matched to a gene: 6. CDR3 length: 15 residues. CDR3 amino acids: CASSSTRDRAYEQYF. The DNA for the CDR3 is TGTGCCAGCAGCTCCACCCGGGACAGGGCCTACGAGCAGTACTTC. The full variable domain, completed using reference TRBV7-9 and TRBJ2-7, is DTGVSQNPRHKITKRGQNVTFRCDPISEHNRLYWYRQTLGQGPEFLTYFQNEAQLEKSRLLSDRFSAERPKGSFSTLEIQRTEQGDSAMYLCASSSTRDRAYEQYFGPGTRLTVT.

This clonotype was detected a few times. V and J are TRBV5-5 and TRBJ2-3, with D perhaps TRBD2 (5 bases). In germline, CDR1 is SGHKS, CDR2 YYEKEE (reference sequence). This CDR3 contains 17 residues. V was cut by 2 bases and J by 1 base, with 17 bases left in between. CDR3 coding DNA: TGTGCCAGCAGCTTAAGACCCGAGACCGGGGGCACAGATACGCAGTATTTT. Its translation is CASSLRPETGGTDTQYF.

The rearrangement links TRBV9 to TRBJ2-1; 8 bases line up with TRBD2. V lost 0 bases and J lost 5; bases outside the gene matches: 7. Germline values: CDR1 SGDLS, CDR2 YYNGEE. The CDR3 is 16 amino acids. The CDR3 coding sequence is TGTGCCAGCAGCGTAGTAGGCGGGAGGCGGAACAATGAGCAGTTCTTC. It codes for CASSVVGGRRNNEQFF.

V is TRBV3-1 and J is TRBJ2-5, with D unresolved. CDR3 size: 14 residues. The V end lost 2 bases, the J end lost 4 bases, and 11 bases lay between the germline ends. Germline lookup yields CDR1 LGHDT and CDR2 YNNKEL (reference sequence). The CDR3 protein is CASSQRLYGETQYF. The CDR3, as DNA: TGTGCCAGCAGCCAACGCCTCTACGGAGAGACCCAGTACTTC.

V and J are TRBV20-1 and TRBJ2-7, with TRBD1 matching 9 bases. The germline CDR1 and CDR2 sequences are DFQATT and SNEGSKA (reference sequence). The CDR3 sequence is 12 residues long. Germline trimming cut 4 bases from V and 12 bases from J; bases unmatched to any gene: 10. CDR3 sequence reads: CSAIKPGQGTYF. The CDR3 coding sequence is TGCAGTGCTATTAAACCGGGACAGGGTACGTACTTC.

The rearrangement uses TRBV5-1 and TRBJ2-1, with TRBD2 matching over 7 bases. CDR3 size: 14 residues. The junction had 10 bases not matched to a gene; V was cut back by 7 bases and J by 6 bases. Germline V gives CDR1 SGHRS, CDR2 YFSETQ. The DNA for the CDR3 is TGCGCCAGCTTTCGGGGCGGGAGCGTCAATGAGCAGTTCTTC. Its translation: CASFRGGSVNEQFF.

V gene TRBV19 combines with J gene TRBJ2-1; D call uncertain. The germline V gene has CDR1 LNHDA and CDR2 SQIVND (reference sequence). Trimming shortened V by 3 bases and J by 6 bases, and 9 bases separated the two germline ends. The CDR3 is made up of 13 amino acids. In nucleotides, the CDR3 is TGTGCCAGTAGTATCGACTTACTCAATGAGCAGTTCTTC. Translation: CASSIDLLNEQFF.

This clonotype occurred a few times. V is TRBV5-1 and J is TRBJ2-5, with 11 bases fitting TRBD2. V trimming: 0 bases; J trimming: 6 bases; junction bases outside the gene matches: 7. Germline values: CDR1 SGHRS, CDR2 YFSETQ. CDR3 length: 16 residues. CDR3 amino acids: CASSLEGTSGSQTQYF. The CDR3 DNA sequence: TGCGCCAGCAGCTTGGAAGGTACTAGCGGGAGCCAGACCCAGTACTTC. Using reference TRBV5-1 and TRBJ2-5 for the parts outside the CDR3, the full variable domain is KAGVTQTPRYLIKTRGQQVTLSCSPISGHRSVSWYQQTPGQGLQFLFEYFSETQRNKGNFPGRFSGRQFSNSRSEMNVSTLELGDSALYLCASSLEGTSGSQTQYFGPGTRLLVL.